This TCR beta chain came from a study of control samples from healthy donors and cancer patients. Germline CDR1 is SGDLS and CDR2 is YYNGEE. The CDR3 consists of 15 residues. The V and J ends lost 4 bases and 1 base, in that order; junction bases with no gene match: 7. Some clones are missing from TCRdb's copy, which holds only in-frame ones; the method was immunoSEQ multiplex PCR. The sample yields tens of thousands of clones, roughly 95% seen once. The sequencing input was blood. The V call is TRBV9, the J call TRBJ1-1; 7 nucleotides match TRBD1. This TCR came from a young man in good health. CDR3 region: CASSPPTGTNTEAFF. Here the CDR3 DNA reads TGTGCCAGCAGCCCGCCGACAGGGACGAACACTGAAGCTTTCTTT.